This TCR beta chain emerged from a study of blood T cell repertoires in COVID-19. Across the study: Sites across the United States, Italy and Spain contributed samples from acute and convalescent COVID-19. From T cells, B-cell-depleted T cells, or PBMCs came the material, which was cDNA or gDNA.

Original methodology: Amplifying reference gene primers gave estimates of nucleated cell counts. TCRdb keeps only in-frame clones here, not all; method: immunoSEQ multiplex PCR. V and J calls and clone size are those listed in that table; D and trimming were worked out from the DNA. This table holds approximately 260,000 clones, roughly 90% found once. Between the trimmed V and J ends, which lost 1 base and 1 base, there was a span of 11 bases. The CDR3 is 16 residues long. Germline CDR1 is SGHTA and CDR2 is FQGNSA. V gene TRBV7-2 combines with J gene TRBJ2-1, with D perhaps TRBD2 (6 bases). The clonotype comes from a woman in her forties who had recovered from COVID-19. The specimen was peripheral blood. The CDR3 sequence: CASSLETGVSYNEQFF. In DNA form, the CDR3 reads TGTGCCAGCAGCTTAGAAACGGGGGTATCCTACAATGAGCAGTTCTTC.